What follows are 31 T cell receptor beta chains derived from one specimen sequenced in a study of siplizumab effects on memory and regulatory T cells. Responder and stimulator cells in the mixed lymphocyte reaction were cultured together for over 5 days at 37°C. Antigens of these TCRs are unknown. Repertoires were generated with immunoSEQ multiplex PCR, while TCRdb's copy carries only in-frame clones and drops some. The sample lists some 9,900 clones, about 43% occurring once. Specimen: CFSE-low (dividing) CD4+ T cells sorted from an allogeneic mixed lymphocyte reaction. The receptors originated from a human donor in good health; the cells came from an allogeneic mixed lymphocyte reaction.

This clone was detected a few times. The chain couples TRBV7-9 to TRBJ1-5, with D perhaps TRBD1 (5 bases). CDR3 size: 15 residues. Germline V lookup: CDR1 SEHNR, CDR2 FQNEAQ (reference sequence). V lost 1 base to trimming and J lost 3 bases, with 10 bases between them. The chain's CDR3 is CASSLDQGVNQPQHF. The CDR3, as DNA: TGTGCCAGCAGCTTAGATCAAGGGGTCAATCAGCCCCAGCATTTT. Full variable domain (remainder filled in from reference TRBV7-9 and TRBJ1-5): DTGVSQNPRHKITKRGQNVTFRCDPISEHNRLYWYRQTLGQGPEFLTYFQNEAQLEKSRLLSDRFSAERPKGSFSTLEIQRTEQGDSAMYLCASSLDQGVNQPQHFGDGTRLSIL.

This clone has a handful of counts. The rearrangement uses TRBV30 and TRBJ1-5; no firm D call. The germline V gene has CDR1 GTSNPN and CDR2 SVGIG (reference sequence). The germline V and J ends were trimmed by 3 bases and 2 bases, with 11 bases remaining between them. The CDR3 totals 14 residues. CDR3 in DNA: TGTGCCTGGAGCGAACTGGACGGCAATCAGCCCCAGCATTTT. Protein product: CAWSELDGNQPQHF.

The chain couples TRBV20-1 to TRBJ2-5; D not certain. Trimming stripped 1 base from V and 5 bases from J, with 5 bases between. The CDR3 has 11 residues. The germline V gene encodes CDR1 DFQATT and CDR2 SNEGSKA (reference sequence). In DNA, the CDR3 is TGCAGTGCTAGAGTAGGGGAGACCCAGTACTTC. Its translation is CSARVGETQYF.

The chain combines TRBV11-3 with TRBJ1-1, with D unresolved. The germline gives CDR1 SGHNT, CDR2 YENEEA. The germline V and J ends were trimmed by 3 bases and 3 bases, with 8 bases remaining between them. CDR3 length equals 13 residues. This CDR3 reads CASSFQQYTEAFF. The CDR3 DNA reads as TGTGCCAGCAGCTTCCAGCAGTACACTGAAGCTTTCTTT.

As to this clone: Other DNA sequences from this sample encode an identical CDR3 as well. This chain joins TRBV5-1 and TRBJ2-3; 11 bases agree with TRBD2. Looked up from germline, CDR1 is SGHRS and CDR2 is YFSETQ. The CDR3 length is 15 residues. Germline trimming cut 8 bases from V and 2 bases from J; bases unmatched to any gene: 7. CDR3 DNA sequence: TGCGCCAGTCGCGGGACTAGCGGAACCACAGATACGCAGTATTTT. Residues: CASRGTSGTTDTQYF.

A few counts support this clone. V usage is TRBV7-2 and J usage is TRBJ1-6; D possibly corresponds to TRBD1 (5 bases). The germline V gene has CDR1 SGHTA and CDR2 FQGNSA. V was trimmed by 4 bases and J by 9 bases, leaving 16 bases between them. The CDR3 is 15 residues long. CDR3 nucleotide sequence: TGTGCCAGCAGCTCCCAGGCAGGAAGGGGTTCACCCCTCCACTTT. It yields the protein CASSSQAGRGSPLHF.

This clone appeared a few times. The rearrangement uses TRBV5-1 and TRBJ2-2; D is uncertain. V was cut by 0 bases and J by 0 bases, with 3 bases left in between. The CDR3 has 14 residues. Germline V gene sequence: CDR1 SGHRS, CDR2 YFSETQ. CDR3 amino acids: CASSLVANTGELFF. Written as DNA, the CDR3 is TGCGCCAGCAGCTTGGTTGCGAACACCGGGGAGCTGTTTTTT.

The chain employs TRBV7-3 and TRBJ1-2; D ambiguous. Trimming removed 10 bases at V and 0 bases at J, with 9 bases between. The CDR3 consists of 12 residues. Looked up from germline, CDR1 is SGHTA and CDR2 is FQGTGA. CDR3 loop: CATAPPNYGYTF. The CDR3 DNA follows: TGTGCCACCGCGCCGCCTAACTATGGCTACACCTTC.

A word on this clone: The same CDR3 arises from other DNA sequences in this sample as well. The chain uses TRBV9 and TRBJ1-2; perhaps TRBD1 as D (5 bases). With 5 bases removed from V and 8 bases from J, the gap between germline ends came to 10 bases. This CDR3 has 11 residues. The germline CDR1 and CDR2 sequences are SGDLS and YYNGEE. The CDR3 sequence is CASRGQEGYTF. The CDR3 nucleotides read TGTGCCAGCAGGGGGCAGGAGGGCTACACCTTC.

J is TRBJ1-3 and V is TRBV6-4; D not certain. CDR3 length: 16 residues. V lost 6 bases, J lost 0 bases, and 15 bases lay in between. The germline V gene encodes CDR1 MRHNA and CDR2 SNTAGT. Written as DNA, the CDR3 is TGTGCCAGCAGAGCCAGGACTGAACTCTCTGGAAACACCATATATTTT. The encoded protein is CASRARTELSGNTIYF.

The CDR3 loop reads CASTRRRGNTIYF. CDR3 coding DNA: TGTGCCAGTACCCGAAGGAGGGGAAACACCATATATTTT. The chain joins TRBV19 to TRBJ1-3, with D unclear. Trimming took 7 bases from V and 4 from J, leaving 11 bases between them. Germline V gene data show CDR1 as LNHDA and CDR2 as SQIVND (reference sequence). The CDR3 is 13 residues long.

This clone was seen more than once but under ten times. V usage is TRBV7-9 and J usage is TRBJ2-5, with D perhaps matching TRBD2 (6 bases). The V and J ends lost 3 bases and 4 bases respectively, with 12 bases between them. Germline V gene lookup returns CDR1 SEHNR and CDR2 FQNEAQ (reference sequence). CDR3 length equals 14 residues. CDR3: CASSFGGVGETQYF. The CDR3 region has the DNA TGTGCCAGCAGCTTCGGGGGAGTAGGAGAGACCCAGTACTTC.

The V and J genes are TRBV7-3 and TRBJ1-5; the D is unclear. V was pared by 2 bases and J by 2 bases, with 16 bases between. The V gene's germline CDR1 is SGHTA and CDR2 FQGTGA. This CDR3 is 17 amino acids long. The CDR3 bases are TGTGCCAGCAGCTTAGGCGCCACGAGTGTTGGCAATCAGCCCCAGCATTTT. It translates to CASSLGATSVGNQPQHF.

This clone was observed a few times. The chain recombines TRBV4-2 with TRBJ1-1; D may be TRBD1 (5 bases). Germline-derived CDR1 and CDR2 are LGHNA and YNFKEQ. The CDR3 totals 16 residues. V lost 1 base, J lost 4 bases, and 16 bases lay in between. The CDR3 nucleotides are TGTGCCAGCAGCCAAGTAGGGACTACGGGGGGCACTGAAGCTTTCTTT. As protein: CASSQVGTTGGTEAFF.

The chain is built from TRBV6-5 and TRBJ2-1, with TRBD1 as a possible D gene (6 bases). Per germline, CDR1 MNHEY and CDR2 SVGAGI. V lost 5 bases and J lost 8, with 10 bases in between. CDR3 length equals 12 residues. The CDR3 loop is CASSRTGHEQFF. The CDR3 nucleotides are TGTGCCAGCAGTAGAACAGGGCATGAGCAGTTCTTC.

V gene TRBV9 combines with J gene TRBJ2-3; no firm D call. Trimming pared 0 bases from V and 1 base from J, leaving 9 bases between. The germline gives CDR1 SGDLS, CDR2 YYNGEE. CDR3 length: 15 residues. The CDR3, as DNA: TGTGCCAGCAGCGTAGGCTCGGTTCGCACAGATACGCAGTATTTT. Amino acids: CASSVGSVRTDTQYF.

This clone turned up a few times. V and J are TRBV5-1 and TRBJ1-2; unclear D gene. There are 16 residues in the CDR3. Germline-derived CDR1 and CDR2 are SGHRS and YFSETQ. V lost 3 bases and J 4 bases, leaving 19 bases between the germline ends. The CDR3 sequence: CASSSSGPPTPYGYTF. CDR3 DNA: TGCGCCAGCAGCTCCTCAGGACCGCCGACACCCTATGGCTACACCTTC.

This clone is judged medium-sized. The chain employs TRBV6-5 and TRBJ1-1; D not resolved. The CDR3 contains 12 residues. Per the germline V gene, CDR1 is MNHEY and CDR2 is SVGAGI. V was cut by 8 bases and J by 5 bases, with 12 bases left in between. This CDR3 is CASGRGRTEAFF. The CDR3, as DNA: TGTGCCAGCGGACGTGGACGGACTGAAGCTTTCTTT.

The gene calls are TRBV10-3 and TRBJ2-5; 7 bases map to TRBD2. The CDR3 is 14 residues long. The V and J ends lost 11 bases and 0 bases, in that order; junction bases with no gene match: 9. Germline CDR1 is ENHRY and CDR2 is SYGVKD. CDR3 in DNA: TGTGCCGTGGCCCAGCTAGCGGACCAAGAGACCCAGTACTTC. Amino acids: CAVAQLADQETQYF.

V is TRBV2 and J is TRBJ2-1; a possible D gene is TRBD1 (6 bases). The V end lost 7 bases, the J end lost 3 bases, and 13 bases lay between the germline ends. From germline, CDR1 is SNHLY and CDR2 FYNNEI. The CDR3 has 14 amino acids. CDR3 coding DNA: TGTGCCAGCATGGGACATTTGGACTACAATGAGCAGTTCTTC. Encoded protein: CASMGHLDYNEQFF.

The J gene is TRBJ1-2, the V gene TRBV6-1, with D unclear. V shed 6 bases and J shed 6 bases, with 17 bases lying between them. CDR1 is MNHNS, CDR2 SASEGT, per germline. This CDR3 spans 14 amino acids. The CDR3 nucleotides read TGTGCCAGCAGGGCCAGCGGATTTTTGGATGGCTACACCTTC. Protein: CASRASGFLDGYTF.

The V gene is TRBV10-3, the J gene TRBJ1-2, with D perhaps matching TRBD1 (6 bases). V dropped 5 bases and J dropped 8 bases, with 12 bases sitting between them. CDR1 and CDR2 from the germline V gene are ENHRY and SYGVKD. This CDR3 contains 12 residues. CDR3 DNA sequence: TGTGCCATCAGTCCAGGGGTTTACGGCTACACCTTC. It encodes CAISPGVYGYTF.

This clone was seen more than once but under ten times. This chain joins TRBV28 and TRBJ2-2; D is unclear. The CDR3 totals 15 residues. V lost 6 bases and J 4 bases, leaving 15 bases between the germline ends. Per germline, CDR1 MDHEN and CDR2 SYDVKM. CDR3 nucleotide sequence: TGTGCCAGCAGACCCCCCCGCGGATCCACCGGGGAGCTGTTTTTT. Protein sequence: CASRPPRGSTGELFF.

A few counts support this clone. V gene TRBV2 combines with J gene TRBJ2-3; D is possibly TRBD2 (5 bases). The CDR3 totals 13 residues. V was shortened by 8 bases and J by 3 bases, with 12 bases between the two germline ends. Germline lookup yields CDR1 SNHLY and CDR2 FYNNEI. The CDR3 DNA follows: TGTGCCAGCTCCCTAGCAAGAACAGATACGCAGTATTTT. Translation: CASSLARTDTQYF.

The chain combines TRBV28 with TRBJ2-1, with D perhaps matching TRBD1 (5 bases). The CDR3 is 13 residues long. V was shortened by 4 bases and J by 8 bases, with 12 bases between the two germline ends. Germline CDR1 reads MDHEN; CDR2 reads SYDVKM. The CDR3 DNA sequence: TGTGCCAGCAGTTACAGCAGGGTACATGAGCAGTTCTTC. It encodes CASSYSRVHEQFF.

The chain's CDR3 is CASSQTVKRTSRYNEQFF. In nucleotides, the CDR3 is TGTGCCAGCAGCCAAACGGTCAAGAGGACTAGTCGCTACAATGAGCAGTTCTTC. This sequence joins TRBV14 and TRBJ2-1; 7 nucleotides agree with TRBD2. The J segment lost 3 bases and the V segment lost 2 bases, leaving 13 bases of the junction unmatched. CDR1 and CDR2 (germline): SGHDN, FVKESK. The CDR3 has 18 residues.

This chain links TRBV28 with TRBJ2-1; 7 bases align to TRBD1. The CDR3 is made up of 14 amino acids. The trim removed 6 bases at V and 7 bases at J, leaving 9 bases unmatched. Per the germline V gene, CDR1 is MDHEN and CDR2 is SYDVKM. The CDR3 nucleotides are TGTGCCAGCAGGCGCAGGGGGACGAAAAATGAGCAGTTCTTC. Translating it yields CASRRRGTKNEQFF.

This clone showed up just a few times. V usage is TRBV7-2 and J usage is TRBJ2-1; D not certain. Germline CDR1 is SGHTA and CDR2 is FQGNSA. The CDR3 is made up of 14 amino acids. With 0 bases removed from V and 0 bases from J, the gap between germline ends came to 3 bases. CDR3 residues: CASSLAGSYNEQFF. In DNA form, the CDR3 reads TGTGCCAGCAGCTTAGCCGGCTCCTACAATGAGCAGTTCTTC.

The chain couples TRBV27 to TRBJ2-7; TRBD2 agrees at 9 bases. Germline V gene data show CDR1 as MNHEY and CDR2 as SMNVEV (reference sequence). V lost 3 bases and J lost 12; bases outside the gene matches: 15. This CDR3 spans 15 amino acids. CDR3: CASSFSWREGSVLYF. The CDR3, as DNA: TGTGCCAGCAGTTTCTCATGGCGGGAGGGCTCTGTCCTGTACTTC.

The genes are TRBV19 and TRBJ2-3; the match to TRBD2 covers 9 bases. The V and J ends lost 4 bases and 3 bases, in that order; junction bases with no gene match: 8. The CDR3 is made up of 16 amino acids. Germline CDR1 LNHDA, CDR2 SQIVND (reference sequence). The CDR3 sequence: CASSSRTSGRTDTQYF. The CDR3 coding sequence is TGTGCCAGTAGTAGCCGGACAAGCGGGAGGACAGATACGCAGTATTTT. Using reference TRBV19 and TRBJ2-3 for the parts outside the CDR3, the full variable domain is DGGITQSPKYLFRKEGQNVTLSCEQNLNHDAMYWYRQDPGQGLRLIYYSQIVNDFQKGDIAEGYSVSREKKESFPLTVTSAQKNPTAFYLCASSSRTSGRTDTQYFGPGTRLTVL.

This clone occurred a few times. The chain recombines TRBV18 with TRBJ1-2, with TRBD1 matching 10 bases. Germline V gene lookup returns CDR1 KGHSH and CDR2 LQKENI. This CDR3 spans 15 amino acids. The J segment lost 6 bases and the V segment lost 3 bases, leaving 7 bases of the junction unmatched. The CDR3 nucleotides read TGTGCCAGCTCACCCCGGACAGGGGGAGGGCATGGCTACACCTTC. Translating gives CASSPRTGGGHGYTF.